This TCR beta chain was obtained from a study of cytotoxic CD8 clonotypes in ibrutinib-treated CLL. Losses at the gene ends were 5 bases for V and 7 bases for J; bases not matched to a gene: 15. This CDR3 contains 16 residues. Per the germline V gene, CDR1 is SGHAT and CDR2 is FQNNGV. Study results and limitations: Whereas clonality rose at ibrutinib response, it declined toward baseline at progression.

TCRdb keeps only in-frame clones here, not all; method: immunoSEQ multiplex PCR. Among 58,000 or so clones listed, less than 75% were seen once. Concerning this clone itself: Its antigen is as yet unknown.

The chain uses TRBV11-2 and TRBJ2-3, with 7 bases identical to TRBD1. Source: PBMCs, taken after 12 months of ibrutinib treatment. The sequence came from a human donor with chronic lymphocytic leukemia. CDR3 coding DNA: TGTGCCAGCAGCCCCCGACAGGGATTCCCCATTTATACGCAGTATTTT. This codes for CASSPRQGFPIYTQYF.